This T cell receptor beta chain was profiled in a study of tumor-infiltrating lymphocytes in oesophageal squamous cell carcinoma. TCRdb itself ran the PCR reads through MiXCR, one entry per CDR3 protein. In the table there are 20,000 or so distinct CDR3 sequences, roughly 40% of which are singletons. By sample fraction, this clonotype is medium-sized. Germline loops: CDR1 SGHTA, CDR2 FQGTGA. V dropped 5 bases and J dropped 2; count of bases not matched to a gene: 5. The CDR3 contains 14 residues. This chain uses TRBV7-3 with TRBJ2-7, with 8 bases identical to TRBD1. This receptor was obtained from a male donor with esophageal squamous cell carcinoma. Sequencing input: esophageal tumor tissue. CDR3 sequence (DNA): TGTGCCAGCAGCATCGGACAGGGAACCTACGAGCAGTACTTC. This translates into CASSIGQGTYEQYF.